The 25 T cell receptor beta chains given below trace back to one sample, sequenced in a study of T cell responses to AZD1222 COVID-19 vaccine. The assay was immunoSEQ multiplex PCR, and TCRdb's table has in-frame clones only and misses some. The sample has about 77,000 clones, roughly 90% seen once. Sequenced here: peripheral blood, sampled 28 days after the second AZD1222 dose. These receptors were obtained from an adult who received the AZD1222 COVID-19 vaccine.

The chain employs TRBV6-2 or TRBV6-3 and TRBJ2-7; D is tentatively TRBD1 or TRBD2 (6 bases each). The germline V gene encodes CDR1 MNHEY and CDR2 SVGEGT. The V end lost 5 bases, the J end lost 6 bases, and 23 bases lay between the germline ends. CDR3 length equals 16 residues. DNA of the CDR3: TGTGCCAGCAGTGGGGGCACAGGGAGGTTTTCGTTCGAGCAGTACTTC. Translation gives CASSGGTGRFSFEQYF.

V is TRBV7-9 and J is TRBJ1-2; D gene ambiguous. The V and J ends lost 5 bases and 1 base respectively, with 14 bases between them. Germline V gene sequence: CDR1 SEHNR, CDR2 FQNEAQ (reference sequence). This CDR3 has 15 amino acids. CDR3 sequence (DNA): TGTGCCAGCAGCCCATCAAGGGAGGGTAACTATGGCTACACCTTC. Protein product: CASSPSREGNYGYTF.

The V call is TRBV6-5, the J call TRBJ2-5; a possible D gene is TRBD1 (6 bases). Looked up from germline, CDR1 is MNHEY and CDR2 is SVGAGI. V dropped 9 bases and J dropped 5 bases, with 22 bases sitting between them. The CDR3 totals 15 residues. The CDR3 nucleotides are TGTGCCAGATACCAGGGGTTGGCCGATTGTGAGACCCAGTACTTC. Protein: CARYQGLADCETQYF.

This chain uses TRBV2 with TRBJ2-7; D not certain. The germline V gene encodes CDR1 SNHLY and CDR2 FYNNEI. V gave up 6 bases and J gave up 12 bases, with 15 bases separating them. The CDR3 covers 11 residues. CDR3 amino acids: CASSQDLEPYF. CDR3 DNA sequence: TGTGCCAGCAGCCAAGATTTGGAACCGTACTTC.

The chain employs TRBV27 and TRBJ2-3; D not resolved. The germline V gene encodes CDR1 MNHEY and CDR2 SMNVEV (reference sequence). CDR3 length: 14 residues. Trimming left V 8 bases short and J 3 bases short, with 15 bases between. The CDR3 loop is CASGSPVWTDTQYF. CDR3 bases: TGTGCCAGCGGATCCCCAGTTTGGACAGATACGCAGTATTTT.

The chain links TRBV4-2 to TRBJ2-7; D may be TRBD2 (6 bases). Trimming took off 2 bases at V and 6 bases at J, with 11 bases between the two ends. Germline V lookup: CDR1 LGHNA, CDR2 YNFKEQ. The CDR3 contains 13 residues. CDR3 DNA sequence: TGTGCCAGCAGCCAACCGGGAGTGAGCGAGCAGTACTTC. It translates to CASSQPGVSEQYF.

The rearrangement links TRBV28 to TRBJ2-7, with 8 bases fitting TRBD1. V gave up 4 bases and J gave up 9 bases; unmatched junction bases: 14. This CDR3 is 15 amino acids long. Germline CDR1 reads MDHEN; CDR2 reads SYDVKM. The DNA for the CDR3 is TGTGCCAGCAGTTCTATCGGGACAGGCGCCGGCGTGCAGTACTTC. Amino acid sequence: CASSSIGTGAGVQYF.

The V gene is TRBV6-5, the J gene TRBJ1-6; no reliable D call. The ends were cut back, 2 bases at V and 9 bases at J, with 2 bases in the middle. The germline CDR1 and CDR2 sequences are MNHEY and SVGAGI. This CDR3 comprises 11 residues. The CDR3 loop reads CASSYGSPLHF. In DNA, the CDR3 is TGTGCCAGCAGTTACGGTTCACCCCTCCACTTT.

The gene calls are TRBV6-1 and TRBJ1-5, with D uncertain. CDR3 length equals 16 residues. The V end was cut by 2 bases, the J end by 4 bases, with 15 bases between. Germline V gene sequence: CDR1 MNHNS, CDR2 SASEGT. CDR3 nucleotide sequence: TGTGCCAGCAGTGAAACCCGGGCCAACGGGAATCAGCCCCAGCATTTT. Translation gives CASSETRANGNQPQHF.

The V and J genes are TRBV19 and TRBJ1-4, with 7 bases lining up with TRBD1. V dropped 3 bases and J dropped 5; count of bases not matched to a gene: 9. Germline V gene data show CDR1 as LNHDA and CDR2 as SQIVND (reference sequence). CDR3 length: 16 amino acids. The CDR3 loop is CASSIGTGTVNEKLFF. In DNA, the CDR3 is TGTGCCAGTAGTATTGGTACCGGGACAGTAAATGAAAAACTGTTTTTT.

The J gene is TRBJ1-4, the V gene TRBV15, with TRBD1 matching 9 bases. Losses at the gene ends were 9 bases for V and 11 bases for J; bases not matched to a gene: 13. The CDR3 length is 14 residues. Germline V CDR1 and CDR2: LNHNV, YYDKDF (reference sequence). For the CDR3, the DNA is TGTGCCACTCGCCGGGGACAGGGAGTACGGAAACTGTTTTTT. Its protein product is CATRRGQGVRKLFF.

V is TRBV4-3 and J is TRBJ1-5; weak D call: TRBD1 (6 bases). V dropped 1 base and J dropped 7 bases, with 11 bases sitting between them. The germline gives CDR1 LGHNA, CDR2 YSLEER. This CDR3 is 14 amino acids long. CDR3 sequence reads: CASSQATGWQPQHF. CDR3 DNA sequence: TGCGCCAGCAGCCAAGCTACAGGGTGGCAGCCCCAGCATTTT.

This clone occurred once. J is TRBJ1-5 and V is TRBV27, with a tentative D call TRBD1 (5 bases). With 2 bases removed from V and 1 base from J, the gap between germline ends came to 9 bases. This CDR3 spans 15 amino acids. The germline gives CDR1 MNHEY, CDR2 SMNVEV (reference sequence). The chain's CDR3 is CASSLGQGSNQPQHF. In DNA form, the CDR3 reads TGTGCCAGCAGTTTAGGGCAGGGAAGCAATCAGCCCCAGCATTTT.

The V and J genes are TRBV25-1 and TRBJ1-1, with D possibly matching TRBD1 (6 bases). The V gene lost 3 bases and the J gene lost 4 bases, with 12 bases spanning the gap. Germline V gene sequence: CDR1 MGHDK, CDR2 SYGVNS. The CDR3 extends over 14 amino acids. CDR3 amino acids: CASSDAGETTEAFF. The CDR3 DNA reads as TGTGCCAGCAGTGATGCAGGGGAGACCACTGAAGCTTTCTTT.

The V gene is TRBV14, the J gene TRBJ2-2; TRBD1 aligns across 7 bases. The CDR3 is made up of 13 amino acids. Germline CDR1 and CDR2: SGHDN and FVKESK. The V segment lost 6 bases and the J segment 4 bases; nucleotides outside the gene matches: 2. CDR3 in DNA: TGTGCCAGCAGTGAGGGGGCCACCGGGGAGCTGTTTTTT. Residues: CASSEGATGELFF.

This chain connects TRBV28 to TRBJ1-2; D is unresolved. CDR3 length: 13 amino acids. Germline assignment: CDR1 MDHEN and CDR2 SYDVKM. V was trimmed by 5 bases and J by 0 bases, leaving 7 bases between them. CDR3 protein: CASSQAANYGYTF. CDR3 sequence (DNA): TGTGCCAGCAGTCAAGCCGCTAACTATGGCTACACCTTC.

V usage is TRBV2 and J usage is TRBJ1-1, with D perhaps matching TRBD1 (5 bases). The CDR3 is 12 residues long. Germline CDR1 reads SNHLY; CDR2 reads FYNNEI. V was trimmed by 8 bases and J by 7 bases, leaving 14 bases between them. The CDR3 loop is CASDDPGNEAFF. The DNA for the CDR3 is TGTGCCAGCGATGATCCAGGGAATGAAGCTTTCTTT.

The chain has TRBV6-2 or TRBV6-3 and TRBJ1-1; D is undetermined. This CDR3 contains 13 residues. CDR1 is MNHEY, CDR2 SVGEGT, per germline. The V end was cut by 6 bases, the J end by 1 base, with 9 bases between. In nucleotides, the CDR3 is TGTGCCAGCAGCTTTAAAAAGAACACTGAAGCTTTCTTT. Protein sequence: CASSFKKNTEAFF.

The chain couples TRBV4-2 to TRBJ2-7; 9 bases align to TRBD2. J was trimmed by 3 bases and V by 1 base; bases with no gene match: 4. CDR3 size: 15 residues. From germline, CDR1 is LGHNA and CDR2 YNFKEQ. The CDR3 DNA is TGTGCCAGCAGCCAAGCCCTAGCGGGACTCTACGAGCAGTACTTC. It encodes CASSQALAGLYEQYF.

This clone was recorded a few times. J is TRBJ1-1 and V is TRBV27; D gene unclear. This CDR3 region has 14 residues. The V and J ends lost 5 bases and 0 bases respectively, with 10 bases between them. Per germline, CDR1 MNHEY and CDR2 SMNVEV (reference sequence). The CDR3 protein is CASSRAGMNTEAFF. CDR3 coding DNA: TGTGCCAGCAGTAGGGCAGGAATGAACACTGAAGCTTTCTTT.

V is TRBV2 and J is TRBJ2-3, with D unresolved. This CDR3 is 13 amino acids long. The germline V gene encodes CDR1 SNHLY and CDR2 FYNNEI. Trimming removed 7 bases at V and 0 bases at J, with 8 bases between. In DNA, the CDR3 is TGTGCCAGCACCGTCTTTAGCACAGATACGCAGTATTTT. Protein product: CASTVFSTDTQYF.

The V and J genes are TRBV29-1 and TRBJ1-6, with 11 bases lining up with TRBD1. The CDR3 sequence is 13 residues long. CDR1 SQVTM and CDR2 ANQGSEA come from the germline V gene. V dropped 4 bases and J dropped 8; count of bases not matched to a gene: 1. The CDR3 nucleotides read TGCAGCGTTGGGGACAGGGGGTATTCACCCCTCCACTTT. Amino acid sequence: CSVGDRGYSPLHF.

The chain has TRBV3-1 (or the pseudogene TRBV3-2) and TRBJ2-7; 9 nucleotides line up with TRBD2. CDR3 length: 14 amino acids. Germline assignment: CDR1 LGHDT and CDR2 YNNKEL (reference sequence). J gave up 6 bases and V 5 bases, and 8 bases lay outside the gene matches. CDR3 loop: CASSYLGTSTEQYF. CDR3 bases: TGTGCCAGCAGCTACTTAGGGACTAGCACCGAGCAGTACTTC.

This chain uses TRBV10-3 with TRBJ1-2, with no clear D. Germline V gives CDR1 ENHRY, CDR2 SYGVKD. V lost 4 bases to trimming and J lost 2 bases, with 14 bases between them. This CDR3 is 15 amino acids long. CDR3 residues: CAISGPRQPNYGYTF. The CDR3 DNA follows: TGTGCCATCAGTGGGCCACGTCAACCAAACTATGGCTACACCTTC.

The rearrangement links TRBV6-5 to TRBJ2-3; D may be TRBD2 (5 bases). Germline V gives CDR1 MNHEY, CDR2 SVGAGI. Between the trimmed V and J ends, which lost 8 bases and 6 bases, there was a span of 15 bases. CDR3 length equals 13 residues. CDR3 amino acids: CASLLRGKDTQYF. The CDR3 bases are TGTGCCAGCCTCCTTCGAGGGAAGGATACGCAGTATTTT.